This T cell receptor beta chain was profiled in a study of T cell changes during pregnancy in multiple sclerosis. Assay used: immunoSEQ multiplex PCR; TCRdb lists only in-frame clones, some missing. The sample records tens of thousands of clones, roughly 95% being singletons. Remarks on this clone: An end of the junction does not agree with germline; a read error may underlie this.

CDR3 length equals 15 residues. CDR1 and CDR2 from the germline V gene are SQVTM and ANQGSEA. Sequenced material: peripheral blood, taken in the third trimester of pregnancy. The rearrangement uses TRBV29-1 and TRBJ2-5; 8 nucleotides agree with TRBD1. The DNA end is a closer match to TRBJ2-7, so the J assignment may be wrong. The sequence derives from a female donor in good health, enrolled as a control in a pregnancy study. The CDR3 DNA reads TGCAGCGCTGAATTCCGGGACAGGAAAACCTACGAGCAGTACTTC. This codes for CSAEFRDRKTYEQYF.